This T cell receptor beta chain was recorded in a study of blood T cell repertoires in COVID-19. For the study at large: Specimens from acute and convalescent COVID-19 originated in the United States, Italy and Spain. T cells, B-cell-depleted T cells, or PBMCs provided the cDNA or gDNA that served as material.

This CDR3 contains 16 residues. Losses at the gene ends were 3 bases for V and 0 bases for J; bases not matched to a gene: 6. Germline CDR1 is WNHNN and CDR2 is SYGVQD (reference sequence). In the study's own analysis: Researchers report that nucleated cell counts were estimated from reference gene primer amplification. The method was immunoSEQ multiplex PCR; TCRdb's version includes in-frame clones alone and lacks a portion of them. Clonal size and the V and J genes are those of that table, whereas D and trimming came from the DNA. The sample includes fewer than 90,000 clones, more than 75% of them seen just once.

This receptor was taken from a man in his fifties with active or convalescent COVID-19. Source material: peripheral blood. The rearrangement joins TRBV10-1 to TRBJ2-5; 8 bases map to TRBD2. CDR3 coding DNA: TGCGCCAGCAGTGACTCCGGCGGGGGGTACCAAGAGACCCAGTACTTC. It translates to CASSDSGGGYQETQYF.